Reported below is one T cell receptor (beta chain). Its antigen is as yet unknown. The assay was immunoSEQ multiplex PCR, and TCRdb's table has in-frame clones only and misses some. The sample gives fewer than 300,000 clones, 80% to 95% of which show up once; less than 0.6% is in the top ten. This entry belongs to a study of T cell responses to AZD1222 COVID-19 vaccine. The overall study: Pooling of second doses given at about 4 or about 12 weeks was done.

Notes on the study in general: Once two AZD1222 doses were given, Spike-specific TCR breadth and depth went up. White British ancestry dominated among donors, who included more females, and clonal diversity was possibly underestimated. Reportedly, nearly half the spike-specific TCRs target unmutated variant regions.

Germline V gene sequence: CDR1 SGHRS, CDR2 YFSETQ. This CDR3 region has 14 residues. V lost 2 bases and J 0 bases, leaving 8 bases between the germline ends. Sequences were derived from peripheral blood, sampled on day 0 of AZD1222 vaccination. The sequence was obtained from an adult in good health. The chain has TRBV5-1 and TRBJ2-5; D might be TRBD2 (5 bases). The CDR3 here is CASSFTRDQETQYF. CDR3 in DNA: TGCGCCAGCAGCTTTACTAGGGACCAAGAGACCCAGTACTTC.